A selection of T cell receptor beta chains follows, all from one sample in a study of blood T cell repertoires in COVID-19. Clones were sequenced by immunoSEQ multiplex PCR, and TCRdb holds only the in-frame ones, with some missing. The data show 180,000 or so clones, over 70% seen once. Sequenced material: PBMCs or T cells enriched from blood (not recorded which). These receptors were taken from a woman aged 55-70 years who had recovered from COVID-19. Each CDR3 is given with its conserved first and last residue. Size tells how often a clone was seen (once, few, many) or the class of an expanded clone, and some rows leave it out.

size	V	J	CDR3
.	TRBV5-1	TRBJ1-1	CASSVTGVNTEAFF
.	TRBV24-1	TRBJ2-3	CATSDPRQGSTDTQYF
.	TRBV3-1/TRBV3-2	TRBJ2-3	CASSQRLAGTDTQYF
few	TRBV28	TRBJ1-6	CASSTPGTGGTKALHF
.	TRBV2	TRBJ1-2	CASSEAGSRGYTF
.	TRBV5-5	TRBJ1-1	CASSSMTVNTEAFF
.	TRBV2	TRBJ1-6	CASSEGGTQNSPLHF
.	TRBV5-1	TRBJ2-6	CASSLDGTLNVLTF
.	TRBV28	TRBJ2-6	CASTVRGGSGANVLTF
.	TRBV30	TRBJ1-1	CAAFGDLNTEAFF